These 24 T cell receptor beta chains came from one sample sequenced in a study of shared clonotypes between healthy human individuals. TCRdb's copy holds only in-frame clones and misses some; the assay was immunoSEQ multiplex PCR. This sample carries approximately 470,000 clones, more than 65% of them seen once, and the ten largest clones take over 9.5%. The sequenced sample was PBMCs. The receptor set was obtained from a middle-aged woman in good health. Some clones in this sample may be carry-over from other donors' samples.

In regard to this clone: This likely reflects a read error, since a far larger clone is one base away. The sample holds other DNA sequences that translate to the same CDR3. The DNA for the CDR3 is TGTGCTAGCAGCTTACGAGCTCACTACGAGCAGTACTTC. It specifies CASSLRAHYEQYF. The gene calls are TRBV11-2 and TRBJ2-7; D not certain. CDR1 is SGHAT and CDR2 is FQNNGV in the germline V gene. The length of the CDR3 is 13 residues.

The chain is built from TRBV5-4 and TRBJ2-1; 11 nucleotides line up with TRBD2. The CDR3 extends over 16 amino acids. Losses at the gene ends were 0 bases for V and 6 bases for J; bases not matched to a gene: 5. CDR1 is SGHNT, CDR2 YYREEE, per germline (reference sequence). The CDR3 loop is CASSLVAGGLINEQFF. DNA for the CDR3: TGTGCCAGCAGCTTGGTAGCGGGAGGGCTGATCAATGAGCAGTTCTTC.

The count of this clone is one. V and J are TRBV6-1 and TRBJ1-5, with TRBD1 as a possible D gene (6 bases). CDR3 length: 17 amino acids. Germline V CDR1 and CDR2: MNHNS, SASEGT. Deletions cut 2 bases from V and 2 bases from J, with 16 bases between. The CDR3: CASSEIGGAQGNQPQHF. The CDR3 bases are TGTGCCAGCAGTGAAATCGGGGGGGCCCAGGGCAATCAGCCCCAGCATTTT.

The chain carries TRBV18 and TRBJ2-7, with D hard to call. From germline, CDR1 is KGHSH and CDR2 LQKENI. Trimming left V 0 bases short and J 0 bases short, with 6 bases between. The CDR3 sequence is 14 residues long. CDR3 in amino acids: CASSPPGLSYEQYF. Here the CDR3 DNA reads TGTGCCAGCTCACCACCGGGCCTCTCCTACGAGCAGTACTTC.

This clone appeared a few times. This sequence joins TRBV10-3 and TRBJ1-5; D is ambiguous. CDR3 length: 13 residues. V was clipped by 2 bases and J by 9 bases, with 11 bases between them. Germline CDR1 and CDR2: ENHRY and SYGVKD. The CDR3 reads CAISEGPGLPQHF. The CDR3 nucleotides read TGTGCCATCAGTGAGGGGCCGGGTCTGCCCCAGCATTTT.

The CDR3 coding sequence is TGTGCCAGCAGTCCGGGCCGGTTCGATGGCTACACCTTC. As protein: CASSPGRFDGYTF. This chain links TRBV27 with TRBJ1-2, with D unresolved. The germline V and J ends were trimmed by 5 bases and 6 bases, with 13 bases remaining between them. Per germline, CDR1 MNHEY and CDR2 SMNVEV (reference sequence). The CDR3 is 13 amino acids.

This clone has a count of ten or more. The V call is TRBV30, the J call TRBJ1-1; D gene ambiguous. V was cut by 4 bases and J by 6 bases, with 15 bases left in between. The CDR3 is 13 amino acids. Germline values: CDR1 GTSNPN, CDR2 SVGIG (reference sequence). For the CDR3, the DNA is TGTGCCTGGACCGAATCGGGGTACGCTGAAGCTTTCTTT. Translated, it gives CAWTESGYAEAFF. Full variable domain (remainder filled in from reference TRBV30 and TRBJ1-1): SQTIHQWPATLVQPVGSPLSLECTVEGTSNPNLYWYRQAAGRGLQLLFYSVGIGQISSEVPQNLSASRPQDRQFILSSKKLLLSDSGFYLCAWTESGYAEAFFGQGTRLTVV.

CDR3 in DNA: TGTGCCAGCAGCTTGGGGCTAGTGAGCACCGGGGAGCTGTTTTTT. It is translated as CASSLGLVSTGELFF. The chain combines TRBV5-5 with TRBJ2-2; D not resolved. The V and J ends lost 0 bases and 4 bases respectively, with 10 bases between them. CDR3 length: 15 amino acids. The germline CDR1 and CDR2 sequences are SGHKS and YYEKEE (reference sequence).

This clone was counted a few times. This chain connects TRBV5-1 to TRBJ1-4; a weak D match, TRBD1 (6 bases). The CDR3 covers 15 residues. Trimming pared 3 bases from V and 8 bases from J, leaving 17 bases between. Germline assignment: CDR1 SGHRS and CDR2 YFSETQ. Here the CDR3 reads CASSYGRTQGEKLFF. The CDR3 nucleotides are TGCGCCAGCAGCTACGGGCGGACGCAGGGGGAAAAACTGTTTTTT.

The CDR3 DNA follows: TGCAGCGTGACCTGGGGACAGTTTAACGAGCAGTACTTC. It yields the protein CSVTWGQFNEQYF. V gene TRBV29-1 combines with J gene TRBJ2-7, with TRBD1 matching over 7 bases. With 6 bases clipped from V and 5 bases from J, the junction kept 10 bases outside the gene matches. The CDR3 is 13 amino acids. Per germline, CDR1 SQVTM and CDR2 ANQGSEA.

On this clone itself: A read error likely explains this, since a far larger clone differs by one base. The gene calls are TRBV4-1 and TRBJ1-2; weak D call: TRBD1 (6 bases). The germline gives CDR1 MGHRA, CDR2 YSYEKL. The ends were cut back, 2 bases at V and 5 bases at J, with 15 bases in the middle. The CDR3 spans 15 residues. The CDR3 region is CASSQTGKYRYGYTF. DNA of the CDR3: TGCGCCAGCAGCCAAACAGGGAAGTATAGGTATGGCTACACCTTC.

This clone was seen only once. Since a far larger clone is one base different, this is likely a read error. V and J are TRBV2 and TRBJ1-5; D remains unclear. CDR1 is SNHLY and CDR2 is FYNNEI in the germline V gene. The CDR3 extends over 15 amino acids. The CDR3 bases are TGTGCCAGCAGCGGCCCCCCCAATAGCAATCAGCACCAGCATTTT. Amino acids: CASSGPPNSNQHQHF.

The chain recombines TRBV28 with TRBJ2-3, with TRBD2 identical over 10 bases. The CDR3 spans 17 residues. CDR1 and CDR2 from the germline V gene are MDHEN and SYDVKM. After removal of 6 bases from V and 2 bases from J, the junction contained 11 bases not matched to a gene. The CDR3 reads CASRVRGLAPTTDTQYF. The CDR3, as DNA: TGTGCCAGCAGAGTAAGGGGACTAGCGCCTACCACAGATACGCAGTATTTT. Complete variable domain (other parts from reference TRBV28 and TRBJ2-3): DVKVTQSSRYLVKRTGEKVFLECVQDMDHENMFWYRQDPGLGLRLIYFSYDVKMKEKGDIPEGYSVSREKKERFSLILESASTNQTSMYLCASRVRGLAPTTDTQYFGPGTRLTVL.

The chain is built from TRBV7-2 and TRBJ2-2, with 9 bases aligning to TRBD2. The V and J ends lost 1 base and 7 bases, in that order; junction bases with no gene match: 10. The CDR3 is 17 residues long. Per the germline V gene, CDR1 is SGHTA and CDR2 is FQGNSA. CDR3 DNA sequence: TGTGCCAGCAGCTTAGGAGCTAGCGGGAACGTAGTCGGGGAGCTGTTTTTT. The encoded protein is CASSLGASGNVVGELFF.

The genes are TRBV5-8 and TRBJ1-5; 12 bases map to TRBD1. V lost 2 bases to trimming and J lost 7 bases; unmatched junction nucleotides: 7. The CDR3 runs 16 residues. CDR1 is SGHTS and CDR2 is YDEGEE in the germline V gene. CDR3 amino acids: CASSLRGQGAGQPQHF. CDR3 coding DNA: TGTGCCAGCAGCTTACGGGGACAGGGGGCTGGACAGCCCCAGCATTTT.

This rearrangement joins TRBV11-2 to TRBJ2-3; D possibly corresponds to TRBD1 (5 bases). Per germline, CDR1 SGHAT and CDR2 FQNNGV. The length of the CDR3 is 14 residues. Trimming stripped 1 base from V and 0 bases from J, with 5 bases between. This CDR3 reads CASSLGQSTDTQYF. The CDR3 nucleotides are TGTGCCAGCAGCTTAGGACAGAGCACAGATACGCAGTATTTT. The whole variable domain, filled in from reference TRBV11-2 and TRBJ2-3, reads EAGVAQSPRYKIIEKRQSVAFWCNPISGHATLYWYQQILGQGPKLLIQFQNNGVVDDSQLPKDRFSAERLKGVDSTLKIQPAKLEDSAVYLCASSLGQSTDTQYFGPGTRLTVL.

This clone has only one observation. V usage is TRBV5-1 and J usage is TRBJ2-2; 8 nucleotides line up with TRBD1. Per the germline V gene, CDR1 is SGHRS and CDR2 is YFSETQ. The CDR3 is 16 amino acids. V was pared by 3 bases and J by 1 base, with 5 bases of the junction left unmatched. The CDR3 DNA reads TGCGCCAGCAGCTCGGCCGGGACAGGGAACACCGGGGAGCTGTTTTTT. Translated, it gives CASSSAGTGNTGELFF.

The chain has TRBV30 and TRBJ2-3, with 7 bases matching TRBD2. The V gene end was trimmed by 2 bases and the J gene end by 2 bases; junction bases not matched to a gene: 10. The CDR3 totals 16 residues. Germline CDR1 GTSNPN, CDR2 SVGIG (reference sequence). In DNA, the CDR3 is TGTGCCTGGAGTACGGCGGCTAGCGGATCCACAGATACGCAGTATTTT. Its protein product is CAWSTAASGSTDTQYF.

About this clone: This probably arose from a read error, given a far larger clone one base away. The chain links TRBV27 to TRBJ2-7; no clear D gene. Germline assignment: CDR1 MNHEY and CDR2 SMNVEV (reference sequence). The length of the CDR3 is 14 residues. The CDR3 loop reads CASSFDRRTYEQCF. CDR3 in DNA: TGTGCCAGCAGTTTTGATCGGCGAACCTACGAGCAGTGCTTC.

This chain uses TRBV4-1 with TRBJ2-3, with 10 bases matching TRBD2. This CDR3 comprises 16 residues. With V trimmed by 6 bases and J by 2 bases, 8 bases remained unmatched. The germline V gene has CDR1 MGHRA and CDR2 YSYEKL. The CDR3 spells CASSRAGTSVTDTQYF. In nucleotides, the CDR3 is TGCGCCAGCAGTCGCGCCGGGACTAGCGTCACAGATACGCAGTATTTT.

The chain links TRBV5-1 to TRBJ1-1, with D possibly matching TRBD1 (6 bases). This CDR3 has 13 residues. The V gene lost 4 bases and the J gene lost 5 bases, with 12 bases spanning the gap. The germline gives CDR1 SGHRS, CDR2 YFSETQ. The CDR3 is CASSATGLTEAFF. DNA for the CDR3: TGCGCCAGCAGCGCCACAGGGCTTACTGAAGCTTTCTTT.

This clone was found a few times. The V gene is TRBV2, the J gene TRBJ1-1, with D perhaps matching TRBD1 (5 bases). Trimming removed 5 bases at V and 5 bases at J, with 15 bases between. Germline V gene lookup returns CDR1 SNHLY and CDR2 FYNNEI. CDR3 length equals 14 residues. CDR3: CASSWLQGGTEAFF. Written as DNA, the CDR3 is TGTGCCAGCAGTTGGTTGCAGGGAGGGACTGAAGCTTTCTTT. Variable domain in full (rest from reference TRBV2 and TRBJ1-1): EPEVTQTPSHQVTQMGQEVILRCVPISNHLYFYWYRQILGQKVEFLVSFYNNEISEKSEIFDDQFSVERPDGSNFTLKIRSTKLEDSAMYFCASSWLQGGTEAFFGQGTRLTVV.

The chain's CDR3 is CASSLGGTDQETQYF. CDR3 nucleotides: TGTGCCAGCAGCTTAGGTGGGACAGATCAAGAGACCCAGTACTTC. J is TRBJ2-5 and V is TRBV7-6; 7 positions agree with TRBD1. In germline, CDR1 is SGHVS, CDR2 FNYEAQ. This CDR3 is built from 15 residues. J was trimmed by 2 bases and V by 1 base; bases with no gene match: 4.

This clone was found a few times. Given a far larger clone just one base away, this is likely a sequencing read error. Other DNA variants within this sample encode the same CDR3. This chain uses TRBV5-8 with TRBJ1-4; D unresolved. The CDR3 spans 14 residues. V was trimmed by 5 bases and J by 5 bases, leaving 13 bases between them. The germline V gene encodes CDR1 SGHTS and CDR2 YDEGEE. The CDR3 DNA reads as TGTGCCAGCAGTGGAGACCGGTTCAATGAAAAACTGTTTTTT. Protein product: CASSGDRFNEKLFF.